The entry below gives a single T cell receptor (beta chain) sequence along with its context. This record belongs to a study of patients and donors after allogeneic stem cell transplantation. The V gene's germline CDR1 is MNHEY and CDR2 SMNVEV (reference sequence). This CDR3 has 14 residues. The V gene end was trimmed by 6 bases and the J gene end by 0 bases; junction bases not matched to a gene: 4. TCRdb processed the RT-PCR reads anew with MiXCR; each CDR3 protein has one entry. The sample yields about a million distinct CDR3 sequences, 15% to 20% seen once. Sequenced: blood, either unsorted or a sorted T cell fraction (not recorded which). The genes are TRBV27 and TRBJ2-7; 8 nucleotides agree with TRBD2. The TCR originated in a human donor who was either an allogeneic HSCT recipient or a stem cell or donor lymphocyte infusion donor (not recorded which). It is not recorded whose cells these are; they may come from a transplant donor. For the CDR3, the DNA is TGTGCCAGCAGGTCCCTAGCGGGCTCCTACGAGCAGTACTTC. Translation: CASRSLAGSYEQYF.